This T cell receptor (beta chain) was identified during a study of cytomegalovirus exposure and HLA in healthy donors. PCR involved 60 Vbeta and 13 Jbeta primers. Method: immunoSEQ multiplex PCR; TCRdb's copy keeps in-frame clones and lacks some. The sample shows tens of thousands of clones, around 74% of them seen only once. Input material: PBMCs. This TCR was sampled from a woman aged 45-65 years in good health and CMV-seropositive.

The CDR3 sequence is CASSFGANTEAFF. The CDR3 nucleotides are TGTGCCAGCAGTTTTGGGGCGAACACTGAAGCTTTCTTT. The chain employs TRBV27 and TRBJ1-1, with D tentatively TRBD1 (5 bases). CDR1 and CDR2 (germline): MNHEY, SMNVEV (reference sequence). V was shortened by 3 bases and J by 1 base, with 6 bases between the two germline ends. This CDR3 is 13 amino acids long.